The entry below describes one T cell receptor beta chain. The data derive from a study of control samples from healthy donors and cancer patients. The protocol was immunoSEQ multiplex PCR, while the TCRdb copy is restricted to in-frame clones and leaves out a portion. Here the sample spans some 150,000 clones, just over 95% being singletons. CDR1 is MDHEN and CDR2 is SYDVKM in the germline V gene. The CDR3 has 14 amino acids. V lost 2 bases and J lost 12; bases outside the gene matches: 10. Sequencing was carried out using blood. This TCR derives from a woman younger than 45 in good health. This rearrangement joins TRBV28 to TRBJ1-1; 9 bases align to TRBD1. CDR3 amino acids: CASSLQPGQGFSFF. The CDR3 nucleotides read TGTGCCAGCAGTTTACAGCCGGGACAGGGTTTTTCTTTCTTT.